This T cell receptor beta chain was identified during a study of blood T cell repertoires in COVID-19. Original handling: Reference gene primer amplification gave nucleated cell count estimates. The data were produced by immunoSEQ multiplex PCR, yet TCRdb's version contains in-frame clones alone and is incomplete. V and J calls and clone size come straight from that table; D and trimming were deduced from the DNA. The sample lists roughly 250,000 clones; about 81% were seen once. Germline values: CDR1 SNHLY, CDR2 FYNNEI. Trimming removed 3 bases from V and 5 bases from J, with 10 bases in between. The CDR3 has 13 amino acids.

The material sequenced was peripheral blood. The chain is built from TRBV2 and TRBJ2-5; D is ambiguous. This sequence originates from a woman aged 60 to 75 with active or convalescent COVID-19. The CDR3 DNA is TGTGCCAGCAGTGATCCCCAGGTTGAGACCCAGTACTTC. Its translation is CASSDPQVETQYF. Looking up the rest from reference TRBV2 and TRBJ2-5 gives the full variable domain: EPEVTQTPSHQVTQMGQEVILRCVPISNHLYFYWYRQILGQKVEFLVSFYNNEISEKSEIFDDQFSVERPDGSNFTLKIRSTKLEDSAMYFCASSDPQVETQYFGPGTRLLVL.